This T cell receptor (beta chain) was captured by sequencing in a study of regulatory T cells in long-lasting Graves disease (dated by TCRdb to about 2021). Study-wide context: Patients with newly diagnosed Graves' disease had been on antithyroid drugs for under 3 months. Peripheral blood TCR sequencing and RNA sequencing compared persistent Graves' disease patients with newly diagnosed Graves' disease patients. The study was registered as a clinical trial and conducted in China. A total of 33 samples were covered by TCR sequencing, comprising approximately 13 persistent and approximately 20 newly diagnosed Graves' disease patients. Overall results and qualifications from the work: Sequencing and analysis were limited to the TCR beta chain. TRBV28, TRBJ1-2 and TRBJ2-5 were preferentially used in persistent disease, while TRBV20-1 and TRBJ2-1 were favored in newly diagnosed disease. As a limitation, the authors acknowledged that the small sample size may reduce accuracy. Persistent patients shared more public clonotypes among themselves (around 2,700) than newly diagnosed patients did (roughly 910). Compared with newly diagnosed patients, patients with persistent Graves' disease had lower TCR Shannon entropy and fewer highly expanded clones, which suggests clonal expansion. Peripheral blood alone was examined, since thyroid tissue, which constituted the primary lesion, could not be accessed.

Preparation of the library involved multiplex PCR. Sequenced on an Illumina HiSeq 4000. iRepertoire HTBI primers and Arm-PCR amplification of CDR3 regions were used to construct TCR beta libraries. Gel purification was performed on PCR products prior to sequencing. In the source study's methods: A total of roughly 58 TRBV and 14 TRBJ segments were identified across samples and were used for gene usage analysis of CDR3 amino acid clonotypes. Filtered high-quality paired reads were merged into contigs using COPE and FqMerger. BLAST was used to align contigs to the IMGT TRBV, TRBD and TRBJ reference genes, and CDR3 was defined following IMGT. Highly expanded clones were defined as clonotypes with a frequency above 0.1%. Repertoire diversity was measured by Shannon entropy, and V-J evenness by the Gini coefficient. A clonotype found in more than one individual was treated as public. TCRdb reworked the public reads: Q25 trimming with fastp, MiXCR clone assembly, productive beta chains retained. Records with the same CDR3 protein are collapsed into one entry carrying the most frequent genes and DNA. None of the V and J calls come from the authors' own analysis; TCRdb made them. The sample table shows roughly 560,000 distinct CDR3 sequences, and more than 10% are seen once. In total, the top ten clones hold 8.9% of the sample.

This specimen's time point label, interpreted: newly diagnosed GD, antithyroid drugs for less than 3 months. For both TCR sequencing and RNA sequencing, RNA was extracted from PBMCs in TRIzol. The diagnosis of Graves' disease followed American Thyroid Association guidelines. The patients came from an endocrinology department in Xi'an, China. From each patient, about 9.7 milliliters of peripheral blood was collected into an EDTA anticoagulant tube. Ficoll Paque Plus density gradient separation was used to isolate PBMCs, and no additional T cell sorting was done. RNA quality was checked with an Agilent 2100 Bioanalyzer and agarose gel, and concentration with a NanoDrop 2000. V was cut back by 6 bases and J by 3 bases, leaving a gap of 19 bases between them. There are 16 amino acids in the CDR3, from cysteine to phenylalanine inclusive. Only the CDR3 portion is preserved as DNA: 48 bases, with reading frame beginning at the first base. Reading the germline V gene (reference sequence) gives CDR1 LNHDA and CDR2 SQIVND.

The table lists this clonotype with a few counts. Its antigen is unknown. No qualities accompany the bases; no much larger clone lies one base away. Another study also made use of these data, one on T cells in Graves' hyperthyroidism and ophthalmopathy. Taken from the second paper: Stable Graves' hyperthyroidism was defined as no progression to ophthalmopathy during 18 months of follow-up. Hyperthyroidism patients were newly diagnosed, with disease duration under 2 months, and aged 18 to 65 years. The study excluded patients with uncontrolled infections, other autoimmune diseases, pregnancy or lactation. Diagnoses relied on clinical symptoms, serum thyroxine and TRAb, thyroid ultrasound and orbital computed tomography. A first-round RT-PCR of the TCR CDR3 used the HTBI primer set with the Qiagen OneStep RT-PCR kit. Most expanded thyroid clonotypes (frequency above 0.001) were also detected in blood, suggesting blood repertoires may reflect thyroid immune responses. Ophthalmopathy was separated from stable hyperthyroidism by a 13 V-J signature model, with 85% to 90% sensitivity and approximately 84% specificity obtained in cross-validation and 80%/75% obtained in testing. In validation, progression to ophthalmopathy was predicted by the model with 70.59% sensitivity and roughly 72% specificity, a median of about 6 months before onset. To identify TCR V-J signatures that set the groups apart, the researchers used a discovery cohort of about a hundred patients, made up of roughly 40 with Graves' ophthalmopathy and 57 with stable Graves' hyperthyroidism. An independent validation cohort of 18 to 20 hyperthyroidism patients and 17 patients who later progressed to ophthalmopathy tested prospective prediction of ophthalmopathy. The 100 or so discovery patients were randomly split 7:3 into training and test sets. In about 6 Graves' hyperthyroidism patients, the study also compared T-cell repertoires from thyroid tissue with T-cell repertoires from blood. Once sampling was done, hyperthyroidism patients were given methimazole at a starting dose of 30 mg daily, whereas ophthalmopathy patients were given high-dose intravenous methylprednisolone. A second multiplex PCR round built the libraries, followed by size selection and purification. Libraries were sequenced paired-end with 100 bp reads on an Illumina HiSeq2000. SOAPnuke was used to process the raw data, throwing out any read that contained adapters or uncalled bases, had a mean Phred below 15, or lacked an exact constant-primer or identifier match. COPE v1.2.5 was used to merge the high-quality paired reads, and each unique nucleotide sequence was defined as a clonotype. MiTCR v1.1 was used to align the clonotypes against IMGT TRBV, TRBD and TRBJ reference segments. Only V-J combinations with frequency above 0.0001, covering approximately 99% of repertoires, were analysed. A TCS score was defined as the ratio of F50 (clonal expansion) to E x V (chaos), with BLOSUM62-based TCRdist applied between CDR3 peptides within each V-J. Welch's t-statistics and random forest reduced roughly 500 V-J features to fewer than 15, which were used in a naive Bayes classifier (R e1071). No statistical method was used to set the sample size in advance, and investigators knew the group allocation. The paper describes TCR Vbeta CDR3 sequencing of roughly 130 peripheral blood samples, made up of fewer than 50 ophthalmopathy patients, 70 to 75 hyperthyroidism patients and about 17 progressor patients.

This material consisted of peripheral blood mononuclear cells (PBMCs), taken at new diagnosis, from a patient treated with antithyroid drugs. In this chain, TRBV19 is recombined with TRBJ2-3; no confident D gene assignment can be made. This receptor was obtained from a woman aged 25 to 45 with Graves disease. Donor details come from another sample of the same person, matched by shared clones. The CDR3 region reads CASRSRTSRETDTQYF. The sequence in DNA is TGTGCCAGTAGGAGTAGGACCTCCCGAGAAACAGATACGCAGTATTTT. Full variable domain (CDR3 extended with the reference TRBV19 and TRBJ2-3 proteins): DGGITQSPKYLFRKEGQNVTLSCEQNLNHDAMYWYRQDPGQGLRLIYYSQIVNDFQKGDIAEGYSVSREKKESFPLTVTSAQKNPTAFYLCASRSRTSRETDTQYFGPGTRLTVL.